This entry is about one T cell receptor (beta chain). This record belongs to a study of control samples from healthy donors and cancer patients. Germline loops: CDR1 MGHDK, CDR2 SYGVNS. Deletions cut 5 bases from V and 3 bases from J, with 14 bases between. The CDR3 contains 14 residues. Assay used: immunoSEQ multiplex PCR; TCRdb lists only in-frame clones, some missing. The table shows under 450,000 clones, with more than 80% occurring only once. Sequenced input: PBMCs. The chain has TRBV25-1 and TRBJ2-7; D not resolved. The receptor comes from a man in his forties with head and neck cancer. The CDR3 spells CASSPPGRLYEQYF. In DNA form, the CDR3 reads TGTGCCAGCAGTCCCCCCGGACGGCTCTACGAGCAGTACTTC.